This TCR beta chain stems from a study of cytomegalovirus exposure and HLA in healthy donors. On the study more broadly: Earlier, 100 million to 130 million unique TCR beta sequences were recovered from about 170 million T cells by an analysis. Assignment to the Caucasian-associated ancestry cluster applied to around 76% of the approximately 360 genotyped donors. Study results and limitations: Presence/absence results assume similar sequencing depth per donor, which may not hold.

The PCR had 60 Vbeta and 13 Jbeta primers. Authors' processing steps: Around 80 million unique TCR beta chains, 9.5 million to 11 million of them shared, were counted by a later analysis. Generated by immunoSEQ multiplex PCR, the TCRdb table keeps only in-frame clones and is missing some. V, J and clone size were drawn from that table, and D and trimming were deduced from the DNA. The table includes about 190,000 clones, 60% to 80% detected once. The V gene lost 3 bases and the J gene lost 7 bases, with 13 bases spanning the gap. The CDR3 is 13 amino acids. Germline V lookup: CDR1 SGHAT, CDR2 FQNNGV. Comment on this clone: Antigen unknown.

This clonotype was sampled from a young woman in good health and CMV-seropositive. Sample: PBMCs. The rearrangement joins TRBV11-2 to TRBJ2-7; TRBD2 might be the D (6 bases). The DNA for the CDR3 is TGTGCCAGCAGCTTGAGCGGGCTGGCAGAGCAGTACTTC. Residues: CASSLSGLAEQYF.